The clone carrying this TCR beta chain appeared a single time. The antigen remains undetermined. The germline V gene has CDR1 GTSNPN and CDR2 SVGIG (reference sequence). CDR3 length: 16 residues. J gave up 1 base and V 7 bases, and 13 bases lay outside the gene matches. The sample comes from a study of identifying expanded T cells in peripheral blood. Measured with immunoSEQ multiplex PCR; TCRdb has only the in-frame clones, and not every one. The data contain some 93,000 clones, around 90% of them singletons. The study, taken as a whole, reports: Differentially abundant clones: roughly 1.2 between replicates, 16.4 at two to three weeks, more than 18 at four.

This sequence joins TRBV30 and TRBJ2-1, with 7 nucleotides matching TRBD2. This sequence was found in a person aged 18-69 years in good health. The sequenced material came from blood. CDR3 DNA sequence: TGTGCCTCACGACCCCCAGGGCGGGAGTCCTACAATGAGCAGTTCTTC. Encoded protein: CASRPPGRESYNEQFF.